Below, one T cell receptor (beta chain) is given with its context. Its antigen is not known. The data derive from a study of cytomegalovirus exposure and HLA in healthy donors. Study context: From HLA-typed donors, an early data release held about 85 million unique TCRs.

The junction had 7 bases not matched to a gene; V was cut back by 3 bases and J by 6 bases. CDR1 MNHEY and CDR2 SVGAGI come from the germline V gene. This CDR3 spans 15 amino acids. 60 Vbeta and 13 Jbeta primers were used in PCR. Clones were sequenced by immunoSEQ multiplex PCR, and TCRdb holds only the in-frame ones, with some missing. The table includes around 170,000 clones, 84% detected once. General observations from the study: By HLA locus, TCR association rates varied in a later analysis, with DRB1 showing the most and HLA-C the fewest. A later analysis linked a missense DCLRE1C variant to TCR beta V- and J-gene trimming. The likely origin of a cluster of highly shared sequence variants was a sequencing artifact.

The origin of this receptor is a woman between 45 and 65 years old in good health and CMV-seropositive. The chain employs TRBV6-5 and TRBJ2-3; TRBD2 agrees at 9 bases. The specimen sequenced was PBMCs. The CDR3 coding sequence is TGTGCCAGCAGTTATGGCGGGGGGGCTGGGGATACGCAGTATTTT. Amino acids: CASSYGGGAGDTQYF.